The clone carrying this TCR beta chain was recorded many times. As yet, its antigen is unknown. The data were obtained in a study of shared clonotypes between healthy human individuals. Trimming removed 6 bases at V and 7 bases at J, with 19 bases between. Germline V gene lookup returns CDR1 MNHEY and CDR2 SVGAGI. The CDR3 is made up of 14 amino acids. The donors were all Caucasian adults (living in Nashville, Tennessee). General study points: Relative to clonotypes present in all four donors, those not shared had lower generation probabilities.

Using immunoSEQ multiplex PCR, the repertoire was profiled, and TCRdb retains in-frame clones only, with some absent. The top ten hold 0.13% of the sample, which has just over 2,000,000 clones, around 95% seen once. The chain uses TRBV6-5 and TRBJ2-7, with a possible D match to TRBD2 (7 bases). Sequencing used naive CD4+ T cells sorted from blood. Subset meaning: CD45RA+ positively selected. This TCR was recovered from a man aged 18 to 30 in good health. CDR3 DNA: TGTGCCAGCAGCTACCCGGGGGGCCCCGGGGAGCAGTACTTC. Protein: CASSYPGGPGEQYF.